A selection of T cell receptor beta chains follows, all from one sample in a study of identical twins. TCRdb analysed the 5' RACE reads with MiXCR anew, one entry per CDR3 protein. The sample contains about 900,000 distinct CDR3 sequences, roughly 12% of which appear only once. This sample also belongs to another study, concerning yellow fever vaccine responses in identical twins.

Source material: PBMCs. Receptors were obtained from a young woman in good health. CDR3s include the opening cysteine and the closing phenylalanine or tryptophan. The D gene is left open where the match is weak. Rows may omit the clone size; those that give it use once, few, many or a size class.

clone_size: few
j_call: TRBJ2-3
v_call: TRBV4-1
d_call: -
cdr3_aa: CASSQVPATITDTQYF
cdr3_nt: TGCGCCAGCAGCCAAGTACCAGCGACGATCACAGATACGCAGTATTTT

clone_size: -
j_call: TRBJ2-7
v_call: TRBV11-2
d_call: -
cdr3_aa: CASSLVYHSSYEQYF
cdr3_nt: TGTGCCAGCAGCTTAGTCTACCACAGCTCCTACGAGCAGTACTTC

clone_size: -
j_call: TRBJ1-1
v_call: TRBV4-1
d_call: -
cdr3_aa: CASSQEHREGAEAFF
cdr3_nt: TGCGCCAGCAGCCAAGAACACCGTGAAGGAGCTGAAGCTTTCTTT

clone_size: -
j_call: TRBJ2-7
v_call: TRBV5-1
d_call: TRBD2
cdr3_aa: CASGDGGSSYEQYF
cdr3_nt: TGCGCCAGCGGGGATGGCGGGAGCTCCTACGAGCAGTACTTC

clone_size: -
j_call: TRBJ2-1
v_call: TRBV5-4
d_call: TRBD2
cdr3_aa: CASSRKTSGVENEQFF
cdr3_nt: TGTGCCAGCAGCCGCAAAACTAGCGGGGTTGAGAATGAGCAGTTCTTC

clone_size: many
j_call: TRBJ2-7
v_call: TRBV5-1
d_call: TRBD1
cdr3_aa: CASSLGQGADEQYF
cdr3_nt: TGTGCCAGCAGCCTCGGACAGGGGGCAGACGAGCAGTACTTC

clone_size: -
j_call: TRBJ1-1
v_call: TRBV12-3/TRBV12-4
d_call: -
cdr3_aa: CASREGNLNTEAFF
cdr3_nt: TGTGCCAGCAGAGAGGGGAACCTGAACACTGAAGCTTTCTTT

clone_size: -
j_call: TRBJ2-7
v_call: TRBV5-5
d_call: TRBD1
cdr3_aa: CASSSQGARYEQYF
cdr3_nt: TGTGCCAGCAGCTCACAGGGGGCGCGCTACGAGCAGTACTTC

clone_size: -
j_call: TRBJ2-1
v_call: TRBV15
d_call: TRBD2
cdr3_aa: CATRAGAASEQFF
cdr3_nt: TGTGCCACCAGAGCGGGGGCGGCGAGTGAGCAGTTCTTC

clone_size: -
j_call: TRBJ2-1
v_call: TRBV28
d_call: TRBD2
cdr3_aa: CASSHIAGPAANEQFF
cdr3_nt: TGTGCCAGCAGTCACATAGCGGGTCCCGCTGCAAATGAGCAGTTCTTC

clone_size: -
j_call: TRBJ2-2
v_call: TRBV18
d_call: TRBD1
cdr3_aa: CASSPPTGGSMSGELFF
cdr3_nt: TGTGCCAGCTCACCACCTACAGGGGGCTCAATGTCCGGGGAGCTGTTTTTT

clone_size: -
j_call: TRBJ1-6
v_call: TRBV20-1
d_call: TRBD1
cdr3_aa: CSAREGRGSNSPLHF
cdr3_nt: TGCAGTGCTAGAGAGGGCAGGGGGTCGAATTCACCCCTCCACTTT

clone_size: few
j_call: TRBJ2-4
v_call: TRBV3-1
d_call: -
cdr3_aa: CASSQGSGRAQNIQYF
cdr3_nt: TGTGCCAGCAGCCAAGGGAGCGGGCGGGCCCAAAACATTCAGTACTTC

clone_size: -
j_call: TRBJ1-2
v_call: TRBV24-1
d_call: -
cdr3_aa: CATGTGSSVYTF
cdr3_nt: TGTGCCACCGGGACGGGGTCTTCGGTCTACACCTTC

clone_size: few
j_call: TRBJ2-3
v_call: TRBV28
d_call: -
cdr3_aa: CASSFDSSSTDTQYF
cdr3_nt: TGTGCCAGCAGTTTTGACAGCTCTAGCACAGATACGCAGTATTTT

clone_size: -
j_call: TRBJ2-5
v_call: TRBV6-5
d_call: -
cdr3_aa: CASNSGETQYF
cdr3_nt: TGTGCCAGCAATTCTGGAGAGACCCAGTACTTC

clone_size: few
j_call: TRBJ1-4
v_call: TRBV20-1
d_call: -
cdr3_aa: CSARDFLADNEKLFF
cdr3_nt: TGCAGTGCTAGAGATTTCTTGGCGGATAATGAAAAACTGTTTTTT

clone_size: -
j_call: TRBJ2-3
v_call: TRBV20-1
d_call: TRBD1
cdr3_aa: CSARRQGDPWNTQYF
cdr3_nt: TGCAGTGCTAGACGACAGGGAGACCCTTGGAATACGCAGTATTTT

clone_size: many
j_call: TRBJ1-1
v_call: TRBV3-1
d_call: -
cdr3_aa: CASSPDMNTEAFF
cdr3_nt: TGTGCCAGCAGCCCCGATATGAACACTGAAGCTTTCTTT

clone_size: few
j_call: TRBJ2-1
v_call: TRBV27
d_call: TRBD2
cdr3_aa: CASSFGGLAGGNEQFF
cdr3_nt: TGTGCCAGCAGTTTTGGGGGGCTAGCGGGAGGGAATGAGCAGTTCTTC

clone_size: -
j_call: TRBJ1-4
v_call: TRBV12-3/TRBV12-4
d_call: -
cdr3_aa: CASSMRGNNEKLFF
cdr3_nt: TGTGCCAGCAGTATGCGGGGGAATAATGAAAAACTGTTTTTT

clone_size: -
j_call: TRBJ1-1
v_call: TRBV6-1
d_call: TRBD1
cdr3_aa: CASSEGTGEGTEAFF
cdr3_nt: TGTGCCAGCAGTGAAGGAACAGGGGAAGGCACTGAAGCTTTCTTT

clone_size: few
j_call: TRBJ1-1
v_call: TRBV29-1
d_call: -
cdr3_aa: CSSEMNTEAFF
cdr3_nt: TGCAGCTCTGAGATGAACACTGAAGCTTTCTTT

clone_size: many
j_call: TRBJ2-1
v_call: TRBV12-3/TRBV12-4
d_call: -
cdr3_aa: CASSPRVGIRIYNEQFF
cdr3_nt: TGTGCCAGCAGTCCAAGGGTGGGGATCCGGATCTACAATGAGCAGTTCTTC

clone_size: -
j_call: TRBJ2-3
v_call: TRBV14
d_call: -
cdr3_aa: CASSQGVAERQYF
cdr3_nt: TGTGCCAGCAGCCAAGGGGTAGCCGAACGGCAGTATTTT

clone_size: many
j_call: TRBJ1-1
v_call: TRBV20-1
d_call: -
cdr3_aa: CSASGPENTEAFF
cdr3_nt: TGCAGTGCTAGTGGGCCGGAGAACACTGAAGCTTTCTTT

clone_size: few
j_call: TRBJ2-7
v_call: TRBV10-2
d_call: -
cdr3_aa: CGSKDIDHYEQYF
cdr3_nt: TGCGGTAGCAAGGATATTGACCACTACGAGCAGTACTTC

clone_size: many
j_call: TRBJ1-2
v_call: TRBV6-1
d_call: TRBD1
cdr3_aa: CASSETGGSPDYYGYTF
cdr3_nt: TGTGCCAGCAGTGAGACAGGGGGAAGCCCAGACTACTATGGCTACACCTTC

clone_size: -
j_call: TRBJ1-1
v_call: TRBV2
d_call: -
cdr3_aa: CASSLRYRVMNTEAFF
cdr3_nt: TGTGCCAGCAGTCTACGTTACAGGGTAATGAACACTGAAGCTTTCTTT

clone_size: many
j_call: TRBJ2-7
v_call: TRBV29-1
d_call: TRBD2
cdr3_aa: CSVGWGGSSYEQYF
cdr3_nt: TGCAGCGTTGGGTGGGGCGGGAGCTCCTACGAGCAGTACTTC

clone_size: many
j_call: TRBJ2-7
v_call: TRBV4-1
d_call: -
cdr3_aa: CASSRGTEAYEQYF
cdr3_nt: TGCGCCAGCAGCCGAGGGACGGAGGCCTACGAGCAGTACTTC

clone_size: -
j_call: TRBJ2-1
v_call: TRBV29-1
d_call: -
cdr3_aa: CSVEDERTRKLIPFYNEQFF
cdr3_nt: TGCAGCGTTGAAGATGAGAGGACGCGGAAGCTCATTCCCTTTTACAATGAGCAGTTCTTC

clone_size: few
j_call: TRBJ2-3
v_call: TRBV14
d_call: -
cdr3_aa: CASSQAVNYKKYF
cdr3_nt: TGTGCCAGCAGCCAAGCGGTAAACTATAAAAAGTATTTT

clone_size: few
j_call: TRBJ2-5
v_call: TRBV20-1
d_call: TRBD2
cdr3_aa: CSALPAGGEQETQYF
cdr3_nt: TGCAGTGCCCTTCCTGCGGGGGGAGAACAAGAGACCCAGTACTTC

clone_size: few
j_call: TRBJ2-5
v_call: TRBV6-5
d_call: -
cdr3_aa: CASSYNGAGSKQETQYF
cdr3_nt: TGTGCCAGCAGTTACAATGGAGCGGGCTCGAAACAAGAGACCCAGTACTTC

clone_size: few
j_call: TRBJ1-2
v_call: TRBV19
d_call: -
cdr3_aa: CASSIDVGPGAHGYTF
cdr3_nt: TGTGCCAGTAGTATCGATGTGGGCCCCGGTGCCCATGGCTACACCTTC

clone_size: few
j_call: TRBJ2-7
v_call: TRBV5-1
d_call: TRBD2
cdr3_aa: CASSPGTSGISYEQYF
cdr3_nt: TGCGCCAGCAGCCCCGGGACTAGCGGGATCTCCTACGAGCAGTACTTC

clone_size: -
j_call: TRBJ1-4
v_call: TRBV19
d_call: -
cdr3_aa: CASSMMGLNEKLFF
cdr3_nt: TGTGCCAGTAGTATGATGGGCCTCAATGAAAAACTGTTTTTT

clone_size: -
j_call: TRBJ2-1
v_call: TRBV12-3/TRBV12-4
d_call: -
cdr3_aa: CASSSGLKQFF
cdr3_nt: TGTGCCAGCAGTTCTGGACTTAAGCAGTTCTTC

clone_size: -
j_call: TRBJ2-5
v_call: TRBV9
d_call: -
cdr3_aa: CASSNGQGGLETQYF
cdr3_nt: TGTGCCAGCAGCAACGGACAGGGAGGGCTCGAGACCCAGTACTTC

clone_size: few
j_call: TRBJ2-7
v_call: TRBV6-1
d_call: TRBD2
cdr3_aa: CASGKLAGTYEQYF
cdr3_nt: TGTGCCAGCGGGAAACTAGCGGGAACCTACGAGCAGTACTTC

clone_size: once
j_call: TRBJ2-1
v_call: TRBV24-1
d_call: TRBD1
cdr3_aa: CATSDFGQQGARDEQFF
cdr3_nt: TGTGCCACCAGTGATTTCGGTCAACAGGGGGCGCGGGATGAGCAGTTCTTC

clone_size: few
j_call: TRBJ2-3
v_call: TRBV24-1
d_call: TRBD2
cdr3_aa: CATRPGGYTDTQYF
cdr3_nt: TGTGCCACCAGACCGGGGGGATACACAGATACGCAGTATTTT

clone_size: -
j_call: TRBJ1-5
v_call: TRBV10-3
d_call: -
cdr3_aa: CAISEAGAIGPQHF
cdr3_nt: TGTGCCATCAGTGAGGCAGGGGCCATAGGGCCCCAGCATTTT

clone_size: few
j_call: TRBJ1-2
v_call: TRBV12-3/TRBV12-4
d_call: TRBD1
cdr3_aa: CASSPAAGGYYGYTF
cdr3_nt: TGTGCCAGCAGCCCCGCGGCAGGGGGATACTATGGCTACACCTTC

clone_size: few
j_call: TRBJ2-1
v_call: TRBV24-1
d_call: -
cdr3_aa: CATSDSTIDSYNEQFF
cdr3_nt: TGTGCCACCAGTGATTCCACGATCGACTCCTACAATGAGCAGTTCTTC

clone_size: -
j_call: TRBJ2-4
v_call: TRBV12-3/TRBV12-4
d_call: TRBD1
cdr3_aa: CASSSTGGKNIQYF
cdr3_nt: TGTGCCAGCAGTTCGACAGGGGGCAAAAACATTCAGTACTTC

clone_size: many
j_call: TRBJ2-1
v_call: TRBV29-1
d_call: -
cdr3_aa: CSVDGPNLGSYNEQFF
cdr3_nt: TGCAGCGTTGATGGACCCAACCTCGGGTCCTACAATGAGCAGTTCTTC